Each of the 17 T cell receptor beta chains below was sequenced from the same sample in a study of shared clonotypes between healthy human individuals. Some clones are missing from TCRdb's copy, which holds only in-frame ones; the method was immunoSEQ multiplex PCR. The data hold under 1,100,000 clones, with about four fifths observed a single time. Input material: memory CD4+ T cells from PBMCs. Stated subset: CD45RA-negative fraction. The receptor source for this set is a man younger than 35 in good health. Some clones in this sample may be carry-over from other donors' samples.

The chain is built from TRBV7-3 and TRBJ2-3, with 8 bases that match TRBD1. This CDR3 has 16 amino acids. V was pared by 1 base and J by 8 bases, with 11 bases of the junction left unmatched. Germline V gene data show CDR1 as SGHTA and CDR2 as FQGTGA. The CDR3 DNA reads TGTGCCAGCAGCTTAAACCCCGGGACAGGTGGCCTTACGCAGTATTTT. Translating it yields CASSLNPGTGGLTQYF.

This clone was found once. The chain employs TRBV2 and TRBJ1-1; D gene unclear. This CDR3 has 13 amino acids. Germline V lookup: CDR1 SNHLY, CDR2 FYNNEI. With 6 bases removed from V and 3 bases from J, the gap between germline ends came to 11 bases. In nucleotides, the CDR3 is TGTGCCAGCAGCCCCTCTAGGGACACTGAAGCTTTCTTT. Its protein product is CASSPSRDTEAFF.

The V and J genes are TRBV7-9 and TRBJ2-1; a possible D gene is TRBD2 (6 bases). This CDR3 comprises 16 residues. The germline V and J ends were trimmed by 6 bases and 5 bases, with 20 bases remaining between them. The germline V gene encodes CDR1 SEHNR and CDR2 FQNEAQ (reference sequence). The CDR3 sequence: CASSSDGSSPHNEQFF. Here the CDR3 DNA reads TGTGCCAGCAGTTCAGACGGGAGCTCCCCGCACAATGAGCAGTTCTTC.

The V gene is TRBV27, the J gene TRBJ2-1; 10 bases align to TRBD2. CDR1 is MNHEY and CDR2 is SMNVEV in the germline V gene (reference sequence). The CDR3 has 18 amino acids. J lost 10 bases, V lost 6 bases, and 21 bases had no gene match. The CDR3 sequence is CASSSPHKAGGYLGEQFF. The CDR3 DNA reads as TGTGCCAGCAGCTCACCCCACAAAGCGGGGGGGTACTTAGGCGAGCAGTTCTTC.

The rearrangement links TRBV9 to TRBJ2-5, with D perhaps matching TRBD1 (5 bases). Germline V CDR1 and CDR2: SGDLS, YYNGEE. This CDR3 is built from 13 residues. The V and J ends lost 0 bases and 6 bases respectively, with 9 bases between them. DNA for the CDR3: TGTGCCAGCAGCGTAGCTGTGGGGCAGACCCAGTACTTC. This translates into CASSVAVGQTQYF. Full variable domain (outside the CDR3, taken from reference TRBV9 and TRBJ2-5): DSGVTQTPKHLITATGQRVTLRCSPRSGDLSVYWYQQSLDQGLQFLIQYYNGEERAKGNILERFSAQQFPDLHSELNLSSLELGDSALYFCASSVAVGQTQYFGPGTRLLVL.

This clone was counted only a few times. The chain is built from TRBV7-6 and TRBJ1-2; perhaps TRBD1 as D (5 bases). Germline values: CDR1 SGHVS, CDR2 FNYEAQ. CDR3 length: 15 residues. Trimming shortened V by 5 bases and J by 5 bases, and 18 bases separated the two germline ends. This CDR3 is CASSNVSGPGYGYTF. For the CDR3, the DNA is TGTGCCAGCAGCAACGTCTCAGGGCCGGGGTATGGCTACACCTTC.

This chain uses TRBV2 with TRBJ1-2, with D possibly TRBD1 on 5 matching bases. The CDR3 has 14 residues. CDR1 is SNHLY and CDR2 is FYNNEI in the germline V gene. With 1 base removed from V and 8 bases from J, the gap between germline ends came to 14 bases. The CDR3 loop reads CASSEGAGGGGYTF. CDR3 coding DNA: TGTGCCAGCAGTGAAGGAGCGGGGGGAGGAGGCTACACCTTC.

This clone has a handful of counts. In DNA, the CDR3 is TGCAGCGTTAAGGGGCTCCTGAACACTGAAGCTTTCTTT. Translating gives CSVKGLLNTEAFF. J is TRBJ1-1 and V is TRBV29-1, with D perhaps TRBD1 (5 bases). This CDR3 has 13 amino acids. Looked up from germline, CDR1 is SQVTM and CDR2 is ANQGSEA. The V end lost 5 bases, the J end lost 0 bases, and 10 bases lay between the germline ends.

The genes are TRBV6-6 and TRBJ2-3; no clear D gene. Trimming shortened V by 6 bases and J by 4 bases, and 17 bases separated the two germline ends. CDR1 MNHNY and CDR2 SVGAGI come from the germline V gene (reference sequence). CDR3 length: 15 amino acids. CDR3 DNA: TGTGCCAGCAGCGACCCCGGGCTTGCATCAGATACGCAGTATTTT. The encoded protein is CASSDPGLASDTQYF.

The chain is built from TRBV7-2 and TRBJ2-3; D might be TRBD2 (6 bases). V was trimmed by 2 bases and J by 0 bases, leaving 12 bases between them. The CDR3 is 16 amino acids. Germline V CDR1 and CDR2: SGHTA, FQGNSA. The CDR3 region is CASSLLGGASTDTQYF. In DNA form, the CDR3 reads TGTGCCAGCAGCTTATTAGGCGGGGCAAGCACAGATACGCAGTATTTT.

The chain uses TRBV6-6 and TRBJ2-7; 10 bases line up with TRBD1. The CDR3 sequence is 15 residues long. The germline CDR1 and CDR2 sequences are MNHNY and SVGAGI (reference sequence). V lost 2 bases to trimming and J lost 3 bases; unmatched junction nucleotides: 4. As DNA, the CDR3 is TGTGCCAGCAGTTACCTGGACAGGGGGTACTACGAGCAGTACTTC. It yields the protein CASSYLDRGYYEQYF.

This clone was observed a single time. This likely traces to a read error, being one base from a far larger clone. V and J are TRBV4-2 and TRBJ1-1; maybe TRBD1 (6 bases). V lost 4 bases, J lost 1 base, and 13 bases lay in between. This CDR3 has 15 amino acids. The germline V gene has CDR1 LGHNA and CDR2 YNFKEQ. CDR3 region: CASSRRGGSNTEAFF. CDR3 nucleotide sequence: TGTGCCAGCAGCCGCCGGGGGGGCTCGAACACTGAAGCTTTCTTT.

To note about this clone: This same CDR3 is encoded by further DNA sequences in the sample. The chain links TRBV28 to TRBJ2-5, with 11 positions matching TRBD2. The CDR3 consists of 16 residues. V gave up 2 bases and J gave up 2 bases; unmatched junction bases: 4. CDR1 and CDR2 from the germline V gene are MDHEN and SYDVKM. The CDR3 region is CASSLGLAGGQETQYF. The CDR3 DNA reads as TGTGCCAGCAGTTTAGGGCTAGCGGGAGGACAAGAGACCCAGTACTTC.

The chain couples TRBV5-1 to TRBJ2-4; TRBD2 agrees at 15 bases. The CDR3 covers 21 residues. The germline gives CDR1 SGHRS, CDR2 YFSETQ. V dropped 4 bases and J dropped 2; count of bases not matched to a gene: 16. The CDR3 sequence: CASSPDPGLAGGTLTKNIQYF. CDR3 coding DNA: TGCGCCAGCAGCCCTGACCCCGGACTAGCGGGAGGGACGTTGACCAAAAACATTCAGTACTTC.

This clone has only one observation. V and J are TRBV5-1 and TRBJ2-5; 10 nucleotides line up with TRBD2. Germline CDR1 is SGHRS and CDR2 is YFSETQ. The trim removed 4 bases at V and 7 bases at J, leaving 7 bases unmatched. The CDR3 has 14 residues. CDR3 residues: CASSPQREGGTQYF. CDR3 DNA sequence: TGCGCCAGCAGCCCGCAGCGGGAGGGAGGGACCCAGTACTTC.

The chain links TRBV5-1 to TRBJ2-1; 10 positions agree with TRBD2. Germline assignment: CDR1 SGHRS and CDR2 YFSETQ. The CDR3 contains 16 residues. The V and J ends lost 0 bases and 6 bases, in that order; junction bases with no gene match: 6. CDR3 sequence: CASSLASGSVGNEQFF. CDR3 nucleotides: TGCGCCAGCAGCTTGGCTAGCGGGAGCGTAGGCAATGAGCAGTTCTTC.

The chain employs TRBV7-9 and TRBJ2-2, with D maybe TRBD2 (5 bases). This CDR3 is 12 amino acids long. Per germline, CDR1 SEHNR and CDR2 FQNEAQ (reference sequence). The ends were cut back, 5 bases at V and 7 bases at J, with 8 bases in the middle. CDR3 loop: CASSQTNGELFF. As DNA, the CDR3 is TGTGCCAGCAGCCAGACTAACGGGGAGCTGTTTTTT.